This T cell receptor (beta chain) was profiled in a study of response to subunit inactivated influenza vaccine. Findings of the study overall: The authors offered the suggestion that each seasonal influenza vaccination recruits few new T cells.

With regard to this clonotype: Antigen: not known.

In TCRdb, the RT-PCR reads were re-called with MiXCR into one record per CDR3 protein. This table has around 540,000 distinct CDR3 sequences, approximately 12% appearing once. The CDR3 spans 14 residues. Germline V gives CDR1 MNHEY, CDR2 SMNVEV (reference sequence). V lost 2 bases, J lost 5 bases, and 12 bases lay in between. V gene TRBV27 combines with J gene TRBJ2-5; D call uncertain. This clonotype was obtained from a man in his forties or fifties who received an inactivated influenza vaccine. This sample comprised PBMCs from blood, obtained on the day of vaccination. DNA of the CDR3: TGTGCCAGCAGTTTAATTGGGATCCCCGAGACCCAGTACTTC. It is translated as CASSLIGIPETQYF.